This is a list of T cell receptor beta chains from one sample in a study of blood T cell repertoires in COVID-19. Here immunoSEQ multiplex PCR was the method, and the copy in TCRdb shows in-frame clones only, minus some. The data contain over 130,000 clones, about three quarters of them singletons. Sequenced: PBMCs or T cells enriched from blood (not recorded which). The receptors were gathered from a woman in her 50s who had recovered from COVID-19. The CDR3 runs from the conserved cysteine through the conserved F or W. A D gene is named only where the DNA matches it firmly. Some rows mark clone size as missing; the rest say once, few, many or name a class of expanded clone.

>TRBD1|TRBJ2-7|.|TRBV6-2/TRBV6-3
CASSSTTGALYEQYF
TGTGCCAGCAGTTCGACGACAGGGGCTCTCTACGAGCAGTACTTC
>TRBD2|TRBJ2-5|.|TRBV27
CASTAGGDRETQYF
TGTGCCAGCACCGCGGGGGGGGATCGAGAGACCCAGTACTTC
>.|TRBJ1-1|.|TRBV19
CASSMGLLEAFF
TGTGCCAGTAGTATGGGACTCCTTGAAGCTTTCTTT
>TRBD1|TRBJ1-2|.|TRBV5-1
CASSLDGTGTGYTF
TGCGCCAGCAGCCTGGATGGGACAGGCACTGGCTACACCTTC
>TRBD1|TRBJ2-4|.|TRBV12-5
CASGSGQGVGNIQYF
TGTGCTAGTGGTTCGGGACAGGGGGTGGGAAACATTCAGTACTTC
>TRBD2|TRBJ2-3|.|TRBV30
CAWSWNQREVADTQYF
TGTGCCTGGAGTTGGAATCAGCGGGAGGTTGCAGATACGCAGTATTTT
>.|TRBJ2-2|.|TRBV5-1
CASSKGGIANTGELFF
TGCGCCAGCAGCAAAGGCGGTATAGCGAACACCGGGGAGCTGTTTTTT
>TRBD2|TRBJ2-1|.|TRBV28
CASSLVLAGGPDEQFF
TGTGCCAGCAGTTTAGTACTAGCGGGAGGGCCAGATGAGCAGTTCTTC
>.|TRBJ1-1|.|TRBV5-4
CASSLDRENTEAFF
TGTGCCAGCAGCTTGGATCGGGAGAACACTGAAGCTTTCTTT
>TRBD1|TRBJ2-7|.|TRBV7-6
CASSPGGFNEQYF
TGTGCCAGCAGCCCAGGGGGCTTTAACGAGCAGTACTTC
>.|TRBJ2-7|.|TRBV6-5
CASSRPRNQQYF
TGTGCCAGCAGTCGGCCCAGGAACCAGCAGTACTTC
>.|TRBJ1-5|few|TRBV6-2/TRBV6-3
CASSYARVNQPQHF
TGTGCCAGCAGTTACGCCAGGGTCAATCAGCCCCAGCATTTT
>.|TRBJ1-1|few|TRBV3-1/TRBV3-2
CASSPDSGGEAFF
TGTGCCAGCAGCCCGGACTCTGGTGGTGAAGCTTTCTTT
>.|TRBJ1-3|few|TRBV11-2
CASSRDFDGNTIYF
TGTGCCAGCAGCCGGGACTTCGATGGAAACACCATATATTTT
>TRBD1|TRBJ1-1|many|TRBV19
CASSGGQGGTEAFF
TGTGCCAGTAGTGGGGGACAGGGAGGAACTGAAGCTTTCTTT
>.|TRBJ2-1|few|TRBV5-4
CASSLGWGERTNNEQFF
TGTGCCAGCAGCCTGGGTTGGGGGGAAAGAACGAACAATGAGCAGTTCTTC
>.|TRBJ2-2|.|TRBV19
CASSIGGVGTGELFF
TGTGCCAGTAGTATCGGAGGGGTCGGCACCGGGGAGCTGTTTTTT
>.|TRBJ2-2|once|TRBV3-1/TRBV3-2
CASTANTGELFF
TGTGCCAGCACCGCGAACACCGGGGAGCTGTTTTTT
>TRBD2|TRBJ2-3|.|TRBV29-1
CSVGTSGSTDTQYF
TGCAGCGTTGGGACTAGCGGGAGCACAGATACGCAGTATTTT
>.|TRBJ2-7|.|TRBV6-5
CASSPSRGGYHEQYF
TGTGCCAGCAGTCCCTCGAGGGGGGGCTACCACGAGCAGTACTTC
>.|TRBJ1-2|.|TRBV28
CASRAGGRVGYTF
TGTGCCAGCAGAGCTGGGGGCCGCGTTGGCTACACCTTC
>TRBD2|TRBJ2-7|.|TRBV10-2
CASSPPGTSGSYEQYF
TGCGCCAGCAGCCCCCCCGGGACTAGCGGCTCCTACGAGCAGTACTTC
>TRBD1|TRBJ2-2|few|TRBV25-1
CASSVQGLYTGELFF
TGTGCCAGCAGTGTACAGGGGCTTTACACCGGGGAGCTGTTTTTT
>.|TRBJ2-3|once|TRBV7-3
CASSSSTDTQYF
TGTGCCAGCAGCTCTAGCACAGATACGCAGTATTTT
>TRBD1|TRBJ1-2|.|TRBV19
CASRITGQGYYGYTF
TGTGCCAGTAGAATCACGGGACAGGGGTACTATGGCTACACCTTC
>TRBD1|TRBJ1-2|.|TRBV6-6
CASSPGTGGVRGYGYTF
TGTGCCAGCAGTCCAGGGACAGGGGGCGTCAGGGGCTATGGCTACACCTTC
>TRBD1|TRBJ1-2|.|TRBV2
CASSEAGGQGDRYYGYTF
TGTGCCAGCAGTGAAGCCGGGGGACAGGGCGATAGGTACTATGGCTACACCTTC
>TRBD1|TRBJ1-2|many|TRBV5-1
CASSFTGDGYTF
TGCGCCAGCAGCTTTACAGGGGACGGCTACACCTTC
>.|TRBJ1-5|.|TRBV28
CASSPETPDNQPQHF
TGTGCCAGCAGTCCAGAGACACCGGACAATCAGCCCCAGCATTTT
>.|TRBJ1-3|few|TRBV27
CASRPGHLRNTIYF
TGTGCCAGCAGGCCGGGACACCTAAGAAACACCATATATTTT
>TRBD2|TRBJ2-1|.|TRBV7-9
CASSPGVGGTYNEQFF
TGTGCCAGCAGCCCTGGGGTCGGGGGGACCTACAATGAGCAGTTCTTC
>.|TRBJ1-3|.|TRBV6-5
CASSSRAGNTIYF
TGTGCCAGCAGTTCCCGTGCTGGAAACACCATATATTTT
>.|TRBJ1-4|few|TRBV5-1
CASSQDSLNEKLFF
TGCGCCAGCAGCCAGGACAGTCTTAATGAAAAACTGTTTTTT
>.|TRBJ2-7|.|TRBV27
CASSPKYSTQGQGYEQYF
TGTGCCAGCAGTCCTAAGTACAGCACACAGGGCCAAGGCTACGAGCAGTACTTC
>TRBD1|TRBJ1-6|once|TRBV6-4
CASRGTANSPLHF
TGTGCCAGCAGAGGGACAGCTAATTCACCCCTCCACTTT
>TRBD1|TRBJ1-1|.|TRBV4-1
CASSGTENTEAFF
TGCGCCAGCAGCGGGACAGAGAACACTGAAGCTTTCTTT
>.|TRBJ1-5|few|TRBV7-8
CASSFRDLGGNQPQHF
TGTGCCAGCAGCTTCCGGGACTTGGGGGGCAATCAGCCCCAGCATTTT
>.|TRBJ2-7|.|TRBV21-1
CASSKVRGRGLAHREQYF
TGTGCCAGCAGCAAAGTACGGGGGCGGGGACTAGCCCATCGGGAGCAGTACTTC
>TRBD1|TRBJ1-1|.|TRBV6-5
CAILTGARTEAFF
TGTGCCATACTTACAGGGGCTAGGACTGAAGCTTTCTTT
>.|TRBJ2-5|.|TRBV28
CASNAGGASETQYF
TGTGCCAGCAATGCTGGAGGGGCCTCGGAGACCCAGTACTTC
>TRBD2|TRBJ2-7|few|TRBV18
CASSPLGGSDEQYF
TGTGCCAGCTCACCACTGGGAGGGTCCGACGAGCAGTACTTC
>.|TRBJ2-1|.|TRBV3-1/TRBV3-2
CASSLPPGDEQFF
TGTGCCAGCAGCCTCCCCCCGGGGGATGAGCAGTTCTTC
>.|TRBJ1-1|.|TRBV2
CASRPTGFNTEAFF
TGTGCCAGCAGGCCCACAGGATTCAACACTGAAGCTTTCTTT
>.|TRBJ1-2|once|TRBV19
CASSGASGGQNYGYTF
TGTGCCAGTAGCGGGGCATCGGGGGGGCAGAACTATGGCTACACCTTC
>.|TRBJ2-1|.|TRBV7-9
CASSRAVQGNYNEQFF
TGTGCCAGCAGTCGAGCAGTACAGGGAAATTACAATGAGCAGTTCTTC
>.|TRBJ2-3|.|TRBV3-1/TRBV3-2
CASSHYSPDTQYF
TGTGCCAGCAGCCACTACTCCCCAGATACGCAGTATTTT
>TRBD1|TRBJ1-2|.|TRBV7-9
CASSLDRVSKGYTF
TGTGCCAGCAGCCTAGACAGGGTGTCAAAAGGCTACACCTTC
>.|TRBJ2-5|once|TRBV7-8
CASSPGETQYF
TGTGCCAGCAGTCCCGGGGAGACCCAGTACTTC
>TRBD2|TRBJ2-2|.|TRBV24-1
CATSTGGRPGELFF
TGTGCCACCAGTACGGGGGGACGGCCCGGGGAGCTGTTTTTT
>TRBD1|TRBJ1-5|.|TRBV27
CASKGIYRGDNQPQHF
TGTGCCAGCAAGGGAATCTACAGGGGGGACAATCAGCCCCAGCATTTT
>.|TRBJ1-6|.|TRBV6-5
CASSPEINSPLHF
TGTGCCAGCTCTCCAGAAATTAATTCACCCCTCCACTTT
>TRBD1|TRBJ1-5|few|TRBV13
CASSTRGFGNQPQHF
TGTGCCAGCAGCACCAGGGGGTTCGGAAATCAGCCCCAGCATTTT
>TRBD1|TRBJ2-1|.|TRBV7-3
CASSPLTGGGNEQFF
TGTGCCAGCAGCCCGCTAACAGGGGGTGGGAATGAGCAGTTCTTC
>TRBD1|TRBJ1-1|.|TRBV6-5
CASSYSGQGASTEAFF
TGTGCCAGCAGTTACTCAGGACAGGGGGCGAGCACTGAAGCTTTCTTT
>.|TRBJ2-7|.|TRBV3-1/TRBV3-2
CASSQEEGGVWDEQYF
TGTGCCAGCAGCCAAGAGGAGGGTGGGGTATGGGACGAGCAGTACTTC
>TRBD1|TRBJ1-6|.|TRBV5-1
CASSRTGTGNSPLHF
TGCGCCAGCAGCAGGACCGGGACAGGGAATTCACCCCTCCACTTT
>TRBD2|TRBJ2-3|.|TRBV4-2
CASSYGLAGGITDTQYF
TGTGCCAGCAGCTACGGACTAGCGGGGGGAATCACAGATACGCAGTATTTT
>TRBD1|TRBJ1-2|.|TRBV5-1
CASSVQGEFVYGYTF
TGCGCCAGCAGCGTACAGGGGGAATTCGTCTATGGCTACACCTTC
>TRBD2|TRBJ2-7|.|TRBV14
CASSQEGLETSGPHSSYEQYF
TGTGCCAGCAGCCAAGAGGGGCTAGAGACTAGCGGGCCTCATAGCTCCTACGAGCAGTACTTC